The T cell receptor (beta chain) described here comes from a study of blood T cells in healthy people across ages. Isolation recovered at least 6.5 million PBMCs from every sample. Primers used in a second PCR of roughly 6 to 12 cycles were a sample-barcoded 5' primer and a J-beta primer mix. TCRdb itself ran the 5' RACE reads through MiXCR, one entry per CDR3 protein. The sample carries 790,000 or so distinct CDR3 sequences, 56% recorded once. The CDR3 is made up of 13 amino acids. Per germline, CDR1 SGHTA and CDR2 FQGNSA. V was trimmed by 5 bases and J by 0 bases, leaving 8 bases between them. The source of this sequence is a man in his forties or fifties in good health. The chain carries TRBV7-2 and TRBJ2-7; D remains ambiguous. The sequenced material came from blood. The DNA for the CDR3 is TGTGCCAGCAGCCCCAACCTCTCCTACGAGCAGTACTTC. Translated: CASSPNLSYEQYF.